This T cell receptor (beta chain) came from a study of T cells in Graves' hyperthyroidism and ophthalmopathy. CDR3 length: 14 residues. The V gene lost 6 bases and the J gene lost 2 bases, with 14 bases spanning the gap. The V gene's germline CDR1 is SGHRS and CDR2 YFSETQ. RNA transcripts were the template for amplifying TCR beta CDR3 regions. The TCR CDR3 first-round RT-PCR relied on the HTBI primer set. TCRdb redid the calling of the multiplex PCR reads with MiXCR, one entry per CDR3 protein. This sample has about 300,000 distinct CDR3 sequences, with about 19% found just once. The clonotype comes from a man between 45 and 60 years old with Graves' ophthalmopathy. Sequencing was carried out using blood. The rearrangement joins TRBV5-1 to TRBJ1-1; D may be TRBD1 (5 bases). DNA for the CDR3: TGCGCCAGCAACAACCTCGGGGGAAACACTGAAGCTTTCTTT. This gives the protein CASNNLGGNTEAFF.